This TCR beta chain is drawn from a study of blood T cell repertoires in COVID-19. Study-wide background: T cells, B-cell-depleted T cells, or PBMCs supplied cDNA or gDNA.

CDR3 length: 18 amino acids. The V segment lost 0 bases and the J segment 8 bases; nucleotides outside the gene matches: 13. Germline CDR1 and CDR2: MNHNS and SASEGT. Assay used: immunoSEQ multiplex PCR; TCRdb lists only in-frame clones, some missing. The sample carries about 260,000 clones, 84% recorded once. This clone appeared once. The chain couples TRBV6-1 to TRBJ2-1; TRBD2 matches at 10 bases. The clonotype comes from a middle-aged woman who had recovered from COVID-19. Sequencing used peripheral blood. CDR3 nucleotide sequence: TGTGCCAGCAGTGAAGCATTAAGCGGGGGGGAAAAGAAAGATGAGCAGTTCTTC. Protein sequence: CASSEALSGGEKKDEQFF.